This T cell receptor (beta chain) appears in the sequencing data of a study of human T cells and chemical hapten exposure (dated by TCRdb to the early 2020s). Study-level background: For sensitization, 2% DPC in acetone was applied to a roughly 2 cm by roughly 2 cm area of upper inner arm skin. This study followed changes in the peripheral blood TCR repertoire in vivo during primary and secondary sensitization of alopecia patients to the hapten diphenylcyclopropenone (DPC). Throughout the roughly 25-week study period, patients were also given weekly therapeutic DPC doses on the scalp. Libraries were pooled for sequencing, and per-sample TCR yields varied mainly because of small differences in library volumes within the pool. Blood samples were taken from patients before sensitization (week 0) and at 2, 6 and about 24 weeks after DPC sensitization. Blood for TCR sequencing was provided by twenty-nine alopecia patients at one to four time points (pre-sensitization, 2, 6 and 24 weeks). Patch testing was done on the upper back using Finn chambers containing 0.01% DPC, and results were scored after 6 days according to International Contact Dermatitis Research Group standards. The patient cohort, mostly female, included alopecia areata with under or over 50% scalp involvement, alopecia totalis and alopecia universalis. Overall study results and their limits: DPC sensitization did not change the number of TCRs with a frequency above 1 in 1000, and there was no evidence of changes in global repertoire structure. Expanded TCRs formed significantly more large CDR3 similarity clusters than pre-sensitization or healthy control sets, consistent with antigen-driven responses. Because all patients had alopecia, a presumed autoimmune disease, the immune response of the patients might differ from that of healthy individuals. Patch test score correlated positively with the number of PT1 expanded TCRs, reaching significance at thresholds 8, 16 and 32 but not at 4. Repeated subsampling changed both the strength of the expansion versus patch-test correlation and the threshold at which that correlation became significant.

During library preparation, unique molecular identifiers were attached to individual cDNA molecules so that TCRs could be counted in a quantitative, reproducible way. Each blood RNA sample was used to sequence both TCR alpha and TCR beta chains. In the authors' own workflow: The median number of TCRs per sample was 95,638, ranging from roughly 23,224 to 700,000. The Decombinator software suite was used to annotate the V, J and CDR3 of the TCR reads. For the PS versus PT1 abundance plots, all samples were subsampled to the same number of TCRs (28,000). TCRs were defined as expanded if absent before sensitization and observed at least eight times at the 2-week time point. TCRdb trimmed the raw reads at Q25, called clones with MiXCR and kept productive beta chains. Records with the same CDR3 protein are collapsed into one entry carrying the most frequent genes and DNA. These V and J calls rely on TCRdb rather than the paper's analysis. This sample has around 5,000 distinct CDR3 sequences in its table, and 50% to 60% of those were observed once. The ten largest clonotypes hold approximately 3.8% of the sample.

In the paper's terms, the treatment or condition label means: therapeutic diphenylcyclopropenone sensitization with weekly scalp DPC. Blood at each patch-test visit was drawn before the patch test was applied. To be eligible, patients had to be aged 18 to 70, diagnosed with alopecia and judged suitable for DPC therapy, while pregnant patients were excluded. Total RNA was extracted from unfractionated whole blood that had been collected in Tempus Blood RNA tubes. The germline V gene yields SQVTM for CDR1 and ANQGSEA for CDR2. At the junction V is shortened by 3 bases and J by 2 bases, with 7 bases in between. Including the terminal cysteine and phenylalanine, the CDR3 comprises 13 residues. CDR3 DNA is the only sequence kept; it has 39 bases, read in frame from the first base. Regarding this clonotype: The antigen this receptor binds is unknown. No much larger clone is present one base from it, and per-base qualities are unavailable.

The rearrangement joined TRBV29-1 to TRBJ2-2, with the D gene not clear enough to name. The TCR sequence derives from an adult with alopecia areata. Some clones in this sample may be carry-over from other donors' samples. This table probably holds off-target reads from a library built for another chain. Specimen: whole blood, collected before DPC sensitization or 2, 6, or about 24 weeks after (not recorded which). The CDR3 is CSVDRFNTGELFF. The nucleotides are TGCAGCGTTGACAGGTTCAACACCGGGGAGCTGTTTTTT.